The next 11 T cell receptor beta chains were all read from a single sample in a study of T cell repertoires in cytomegalovirus infection. Their antigens are not known. Using its own MiXCR run on the reads, TCRdb lists one record per CDR3 protein. This table has around 430,000 distinct CDR3 sequences, roughly 43% appearing once. The sequencing used cultured PBMCs, collected from culture after CMV antigen stimulation. The receptor set was obtained from a human donor in good health (CMV status not recorded). Some clones in this sample may be carry-over from other donors' samples.

This chain uses TRBV7-2 with TRBJ2-1, with TRBD1 identical over 10 bases. Trimming at V came to 5 bases and at J to 8 bases, leaving 9 bases not matched to a gene. Germline V lookup: CDR1 SGHTA, CDR2 FQGNSA. CDR3 length: 15 amino acids. Written as DNA, the CDR3 is TGTGCCAGCAGCGGTTGGGACAGGGGTCGCGATGAGCAGTTCTTC. Protein product: CASSGWDRGRDEQFF.

There are a few counts of this clonotype. The V call is TRBV12-3 or TRBV12-4, the J call TRBJ2-7; D is unclear. V shed 3 bases and J shed 2 bases, with 8 bases lying between them. The CDR3 contains 13 residues. As DNA, the CDR3 is TGTGCCAGCAGTTTGAAGAATCCCTACGAGCAGTACTTC. It translates to CASSLKNPYEQYF.

This clonotype was seen more than once but under ten times. This chain joins TRBV6-1 and TRBJ1-3; D is perhaps TRBD1 (6 bases). V was cut by 11 bases and J by 4 bases, with 15 bases left in between. From germline, CDR1 is MNHNS and CDR2 SASEGT. The CDR3 loop spans 13 amino acids. The CDR3 spells CASRGAAGNTIYF. CDR3 coding DNA: TGTGCCTCGCGGGGGGCAGCCGGAAACACCATATATTTT.

In this sample, this clonotype turned up once. This rearrangement joins TRBV28 to TRBJ2-7, with 7 bases identical to TRBD1. CDR1 and CDR2 from the germline V gene are MDHEN and SYDVKM. The trim removed 2 bases at V and 0 bases at J, leaving 7 bases unmatched. The CDR3 loop spans 16 amino acids. CDR3 sequence reads: CASSLGTVTISYEQYF. The CDR3 DNA reads as TGTGCCAGCAGTTTAGGGACAGTAACTATCTCCTACGAGCAGTACTTC.

The rearrangement uses TRBV7-6 and TRBJ2-7, with 9 bases fitting TRBD2. Germline lookup yields CDR1 SGHVS and CDR2 FNYEAQ. V dropped 5 bases and J dropped 3; count of bases not matched to a gene: 5. The CDR3 length is 14 residues. The CDR3: CASSPKTSGYEQYF. The CDR3 bases are TGTGCCAGCAGCCCTAAGACTAGCGGCTACGAGCAGTACTTC.

This sequence joins TRBV12-3 or TRBV12-4 and TRBJ2-5, with D possibly matching TRBD1 (5 bases). V shed 10 bases and J shed 0 bases, with 18 bases lying between them. The CDR3 covers 15 residues. The CDR3: CATSRQQGYQETQYF. DNA of the CDR3: TGTGCCACCTCGCGACAGCAGGGTTACCAAGAGACCCAGTACTTC.

This clonotype occurred a few times. DNA for the CDR3: TGTGCCAGCAGCTCCTTCGCAGATACGCAGTATTTT. It codes for CASSSFADTQYF. The J gene is TRBJ2-3, the V gene TRBV7-2; no definite D call. The V end was cut by 4 bases, the J end by 4 bases, with 6 bases between. The germline V gene encodes CDR1 SGHTA and CDR2 FQGNSA. CDR3 length: 12 amino acids.

The rearrangement uses TRBV4-3 and TRBJ1-2; D is uncertain. V shed 4 bases and J shed 6 bases, with 15 bases lying between them. In germline, CDR1 is LGHNA, CDR2 YSLEER. The CDR3 sequence is 14 residues long. CDR3: CASSPSPKADGYTF. The DNA for the CDR3 is TGCGCCAGCAGCCCCTCTCCTAAGGCGGATGGCTACACCTTC.

CDR3 bases: TGCGCCAGCAGCTTTGGCGGGGGCCAGTACGAGCAGTACTTC. Translation: CASSFGGGQYEQYF. The V call is TRBV5-1, the J call TRBJ2-7, with D maybe TRBD2 (7 bases). This CDR3 has 14 amino acids. V lost 2 bases and J 4 bases, leaving 13 bases between the germline ends. Looked up from germline, CDR1 is SGHRS and CDR2 is YFSETQ.

This clonotype was recorded many times. The chain uses TRBV7-8 and TRBJ2-3; possibly TRBD2 for D (5 bases). Trimming removed 1 base from V and 1 base from J, with 9 bases in between. CDR3 length: 15 amino acids. Germline values: CDR1 SGHVS, CDR2 FQNEAQ. CDR3 in amino acids: CASSLGGIGTDTQYF. The DNA of the CDR3 is TGTGCCAGCAGCTTAGGAGGGATAGGCACAGATACGCAGTATTTT.

This clonotype was counted between two and nine times. The chain is built from TRBV7-2 and TRBJ2-3; 8 bases are a match to TRBD1. The V gene end was trimmed by 0 bases and the J gene end by 5 bases; junction bases not matched to a gene: 7. The CDR3 consists of 16 residues. CDR1 is SGHTA, CDR2 FQGNSA, per germline. The CDR3 DNA sequence: TGTGCCAGCAGCTTAGCTACCGGACAGGGCGTAGATACGCAGTATTTT. Amino acid sequence: CASSLATGQGVDTQYF. The full variable domain, its missing parts supplied by reference TRBV7-2 and TRBJ2-3, is GAGVSQSPSNKVTEKGKDVELRCDPISGHTALYWYRQSLGQGLEFLIYFQGNSAPDKSGLPSDRFSAERTGGSVSTLTIQRTQQEDSAVYLCASSLATGQGVDTQYFGPGTRLTVL.